This passage covers 4 T cell receptor beta chains from one sample sequenced in a study of T cell repertoires in cytomegalovirus infection. TCRdb itself ran the reads through MiXCR, one entry per CDR3 protein. Of 150,000 to 200,000 distinct CDR3 sequences in the sample, about 20% are singletons; the top ten hold 2.5% to 3%. Input material: PBMCs. These receptor sequences come from a human donor in good health (CMV status not recorded). Some clones in this sample may be carry-over from other donors' samples.

Remarks on this clonotype: This may arise from a read error, as a much more abundant clone is one base away. V is TRBV7-8 and J is TRBJ2-7, with a tentative D call TRBD2 (6 bases). Germline-derived CDR1 and CDR2 are SGHVS and FQNEAQ. This CDR3 comprises 15 residues. The CDR3 protein is CSSSLATRFAGEQYF. The CDR3, as DNA: TGTTCCAGCAGCTTAGCGACCAGATTTGCGGGGGAGCAGTACTTC.

The chain combines TRBV28 with TRBJ1-5, with D hard to call. The CDR3 contains 12 residues. CDR1 is MDHEN, CDR2 SYDVKM, per germline. The germline V and J ends were trimmed by 1 base and 9 bases, with 7 bases remaining between them. The CDR3: CASSLLSPPQHF. The CDR3 DNA sequence: TGTGCCAGCAGTTTATTGTCACCGCCCCAGCATTTT.

This clonotype came up a few times. The V call is TRBV12-3 or TRBV12-4, the J call TRBJ2-5; D perhaps matches TRBD1 (6 bases). The CDR3 is 14 residues long. Trimming cost V 1 base and J 4 bases, with 10 bases left between them. In nucleotides, the CDR3 is TGTGCCAGCAGTTTAGGGAGCAGGGGAGAGACCCAGTACTTC. Translating it yields CASSLGSRGETQYF.

This clonotype turned up a few times. The chain links TRBV20-1 to TRBJ2-2; possible D gene TRBD1, 6 bases. Per the germline V gene, CDR1 is DFQATT and CDR2 is SNEGSKA (reference sequence). This CDR3 region has 14 residues. The V end lost 6 bases, the J end lost 0 bases, and 11 bases lay between the germline ends. In DNA, the CDR3 is TGCAGTGCCGCCCACAGGGCGAACACCGGGGAGCTGTTTTTT. Translated, it gives CSAAHRANTGELFF.